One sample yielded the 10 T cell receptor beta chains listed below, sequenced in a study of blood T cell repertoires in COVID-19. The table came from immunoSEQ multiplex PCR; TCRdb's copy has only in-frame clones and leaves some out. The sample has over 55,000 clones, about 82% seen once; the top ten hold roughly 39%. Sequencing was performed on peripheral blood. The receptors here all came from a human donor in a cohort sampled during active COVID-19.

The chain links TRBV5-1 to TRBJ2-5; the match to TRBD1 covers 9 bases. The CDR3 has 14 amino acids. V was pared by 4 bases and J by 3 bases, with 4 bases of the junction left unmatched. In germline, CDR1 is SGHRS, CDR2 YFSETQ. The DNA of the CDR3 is TGCGCCAGCAGCCTGGGACAGGGAGAAGAGACCCAGTACTTC. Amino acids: CASSLGQGEETQYF.

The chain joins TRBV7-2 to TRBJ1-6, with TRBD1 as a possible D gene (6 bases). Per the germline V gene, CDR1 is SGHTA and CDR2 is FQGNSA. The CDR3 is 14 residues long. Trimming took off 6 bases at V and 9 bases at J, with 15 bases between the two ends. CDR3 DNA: TGTGCCAGCAGTGTACGGTCCAGGGGTTCACCCCTCCACTTT. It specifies CASSVRSRGSPLHF.

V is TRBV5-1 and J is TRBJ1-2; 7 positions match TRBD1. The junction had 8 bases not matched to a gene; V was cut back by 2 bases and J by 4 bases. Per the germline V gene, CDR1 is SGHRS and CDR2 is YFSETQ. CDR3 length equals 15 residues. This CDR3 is CASSLGHRGSYGYTF. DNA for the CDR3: TGCGCCAGCAGCTTAGGACACAGGGGATCCTATGGCTACACCTTC.

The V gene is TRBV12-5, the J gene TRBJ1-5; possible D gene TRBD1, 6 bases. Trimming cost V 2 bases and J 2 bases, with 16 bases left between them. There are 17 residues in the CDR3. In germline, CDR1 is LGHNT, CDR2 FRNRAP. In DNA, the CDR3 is TGTGCTAGTGGTTTGACCCATTCAGGGGCTGGCAATCAGCCCCAGCATTTT. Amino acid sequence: CASGLTHSGAGNQPQHF.

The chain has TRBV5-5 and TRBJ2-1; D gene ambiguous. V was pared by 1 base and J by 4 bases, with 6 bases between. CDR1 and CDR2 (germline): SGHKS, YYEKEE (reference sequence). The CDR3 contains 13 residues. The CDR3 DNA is TGTGCCAGCAGCTTGTCTACTTACAATGAGCAGTTCTTC. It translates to CASSLSTYNEQFF.

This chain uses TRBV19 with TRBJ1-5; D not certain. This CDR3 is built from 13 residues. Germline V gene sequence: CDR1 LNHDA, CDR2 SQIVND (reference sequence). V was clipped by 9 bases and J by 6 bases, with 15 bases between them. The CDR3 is CASTRRVGQPQHF. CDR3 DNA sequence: TGTGCCAGCACACGGAGGGTGGGTCAGCCCCAGCATTTT.

CDR3 nucleotide sequence: TGTGCCAGCAGCTTGGAGCGGGGGAGCTCCTACAATGAGCAGTTCTTC. Its protein is CASSLERGSSYNEQFF. J is TRBJ2-1 and V is TRBV5-6; 8 bases align to TRBD2. The CDR3 covers 16 residues. V lost 0 bases and J lost 0; bases outside the gene matches: 2. The germline CDR1 and CDR2 sequences are SGHDT and YYEEEE.

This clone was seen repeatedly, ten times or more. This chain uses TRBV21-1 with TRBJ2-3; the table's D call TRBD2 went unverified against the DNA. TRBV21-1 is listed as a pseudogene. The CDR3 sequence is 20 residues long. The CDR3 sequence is CASRLGRPSGKSTRTDTQYF. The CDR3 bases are TGTGCCAGCAGACTAGGCCGGCCTAGCGGGAAATCAACTCGCACAGATACGCAGTATTTT.

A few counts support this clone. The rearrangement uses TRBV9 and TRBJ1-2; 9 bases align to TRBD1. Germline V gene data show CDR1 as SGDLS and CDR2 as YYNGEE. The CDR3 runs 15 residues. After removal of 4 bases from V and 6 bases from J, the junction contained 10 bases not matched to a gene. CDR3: CASSRERTGVHGYTF. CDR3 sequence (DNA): TGTGCCAGCAGCCGAGAGAGGACAGGGGTCCATGGCTACACCTTC. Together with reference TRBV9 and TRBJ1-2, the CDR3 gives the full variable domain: DSGVTQTPKHLITATGQRVTLRCSPRSGDLSVYWYQQSLDQGLQFLIQYYNGEERAKGNILERFSAQQFPDLHSELNLSSLELGDSALYFCASSRERTGVHGYTFGSGTRLTVV.

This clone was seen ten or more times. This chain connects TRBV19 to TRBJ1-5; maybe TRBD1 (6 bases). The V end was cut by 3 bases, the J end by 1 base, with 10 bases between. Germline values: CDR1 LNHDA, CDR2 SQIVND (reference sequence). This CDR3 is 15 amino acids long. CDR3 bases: TGTGCCAGTAGTATGGGCAGGGGAAGCAATCAGCCCCAGCATTTT. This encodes CASSMGRGSNQPQHF.